The source of this TCR beta chain is a study of cytomegalovirus exposure and HLA in healthy donors. Overall study context: In a previous analysis, about 100 million unique TCR beta sequences were found from 150 million to 200 million T cells.

To note about this clone: Its specificity is unknown.

Study observations and caveats: Later analysis placed DRB1 highest and HLA-C lowest in TCR association rates, which differed by HLA locus. Sequence variants that were highly shared formed a cluster that was likely a sequencing artifact. According to reports, the classifier identified cytomegalovirus status with high specificity and sensitivity.

Germline CDR1 is GTSNPN and CDR2 is SVGIG (reference sequence). V was trimmed by 2 bases and J by 4 bases, leaving 11 bases between them. CDR3 size: 13 residues. Both 60 Vbeta primers and 13 Jbeta primers went into the PCR. Method: immunoSEQ multiplex PCR; TCRdb's copy keeps in-frame clones and lacks some. The data hold approximately 170,000 clones, with roughly 80% observed a single time. The genes are TRBV30 and TRBJ1-2, with D unresolved. The sequence derives from a young woman in good health and CMV-seronegative. The source material was PBMCs. CDR3 DNA sequence: TGTGCCTGGAGTCATCTGGGGAGCTATGGCTACACCTTC. It translates to CAWSHLGSYGYTF.